This entry lists 6 T cell receptor beta chains sequenced from one sample in a study of cytomegalovirus exposure and HLA in healthy donors. Profiling relied on immunoSEQ multiplex PCR, and the TCRdb table lists in-frame clones only, not all of them. The profile covers roughly 120,000 clones, with 80% to 90% appearing a single time and 4.4% taken by the ten largest. Sample: PBMCs. The receptors come from a man younger than 35 in good health and CMV-seropositive.

This clone appeared a few times. The chain combines TRBV4-1 with TRBJ2-7; D unresolved. V was shortened by 0 bases and J by 0 bases, with 9 bases between the two germline ends. CDR3 length equals 15 residues. Looked up from germline, CDR1 is MGHRA and CDR2 is YSYEKL. For the CDR3, the DNA is TGCGCCAGCAGCCAAGATCGGTACTCCTCCTACGAGCAGTACTTC. Translated: CASSQDRYSSYEQYF.

This chain uses TRBV4-2 with TRBJ2-7; a weak D match, TRBD1 (6 bases). This CDR3 has 17 amino acids. Germline V CDR1 and CDR2: LGHNA, YNFKEQ. Deletions cut 0 bases from V and 5 bases from J, with 20 bases between. CDR3 protein: CASSQDSFRQGTNEQYF. The DNA for the CDR3 is TGTGCCAGCAGCCAAGACTCGTTCAGGCAGGGGACGAACGAGCAGTACTTC.

This chain connects TRBV27 to TRBJ1-1; D is undetermined. V lost 5 bases to trimming and J lost 4 bases, with 11 bases between them. CDR3 length: 13 residues. Germline CDR1 is MNHEY and CDR2 is SMNVEV (reference sequence). CDR3 amino acids: CASSTGLGTEAFF. CDR3 in DNA: TGTGCCAGCAGTACCGGGTTGGGCACTGAAGCTTTCTTT.

The chain is built from TRBV27 and TRBJ2-7, with D perhaps TRBD1 (6 bases). V dropped 4 bases and J dropped 7 bases, with 14 bases sitting between them. This CDR3 has 13 residues. Per germline, CDR1 MNHEY and CDR2 SMNVEV (reference sequence). The CDR3 region is CASSYRALREQYF. In nucleotides, the CDR3 is TGTGCCAGCAGTTACAGGGCCTTGAGGGAGCAGTACTTC.

The chain joins TRBV5-1 to TRBJ2-2, with 8 bases lining up with TRBD1. V shed 1 base, J shed 3 bases, and the junction held 2 bases outside the gene matches. This CDR3 spans 15 amino acids. From germline, CDR1 is SGHRS and CDR2 YFSETQ. The CDR3 sequence: CASSLTGGYTGELFF. The CDR3 nucleotides are TGCGCCAGCAGCTTGACAGGGGGTTACACCGGGGAGCTGTTTTTT. The full variable domain, completed using reference TRBV5-1 and TRBJ2-2, is KAGVTQTPRYLIKTRGQQVTLSCSPISGHRSVSWYQQTPGQGLQFLFEYFSETQRNKGNFPGRFSGRQFSNSRSEMNVSTLELGDSALYLCASSLTGGYTGELFFGEGSRLTVL.

This clone was counted a single time. The chain recombines TRBV2 with TRBJ1-1; D uncertain. There are 11 residues in the CDR3. Between the trimmed V and J ends, which lost 4 bases and 7 bases, there was a span of 7 bases. CDR1 SNHLY and CDR2 FYNNEI come from the germline V gene. CDR3 coding DNA: TGTGCCAGCAGTGCAATCGGTGAAGCTTTCTTT. Protein product: CASSAIGEAFF.